The subject of this entry is one T cell receptor (beta chain). Its target is not known. Vbeta (60) and Jbeta (13) primers were used in the PCR. Per the original methods: In a later analysis, of around 83 million unique beta chains, around 11 million appeared in at least two donors. The method was immunoSEQ multiplex PCR; TCRdb's version includes in-frame clones alone and lacks a portion of them. V and J calls plus clone size are reproduced from that table; the DNA served to infer D and trimming. The sample has approximately 100,000 clones; more than 75% are singletons. The data derive from a study of cytomegalovirus exposure and HLA in healthy donors. General study findings and limits: What a later analysis showed was that several of the most significant clusters appeared linked to common viral pathogens.

CDR3 length: 12 amino acids. Germline CDR1 MNHEY, CDR2 SVGAGI. Deletions cut 6 bases from V and 5 bases from J, with 11 bases between. The rearrangement uses TRBV6-5 and TRBJ2-7, with a possible D match to TRBD1 (6 bases). This receptor was obtained from a woman under 30 in good health and CMV-seropositive. Sequencing used PBMCs. The CDR3 DNA reads TGTGCCAGCAGACAGGGTTTGGACGAGCAGTACTTC. This codes for CASRQGLDEQYF.